One and the same sample provided the 8 T cell receptor beta chains below, sequenced in a study of Graves' ophthalmopathy and Graves' hyperthyroidism. Researchers took RNA transcripts and amplified TCR beta CDR3 regions from them. HTBI-primed first-round RT-PCR preceded second-round multiplex PCR. Using its own MiXCR run on the multiplex PCR reads, TCRdb lists one record per CDR3 protein. Among about 500,000 distinct CDR3 sequences listed, about 35% were seen once. Sequencing input: peripheral blood or thyroid tissue (not recorded which). The receptors come from an adult man with Graves' hyperthyroidism.

This clonotype was seen more than once but under ten times. The chain recombines TRBV2 with TRBJ1-2; 11 nucleotides line up with TRBD1. Germline CDR1 is SNHLY and CDR2 is FYNNEI. J gave up 5 bases and V 4 bases, and 6 bases lay outside the gene matches. CDR3 length: 15 residues. In DNA, the CDR3 is TGTGCCAGCAGTGCTAGGACAGGGGGCGATTATGGCTACACCTTC. Residues: CASSARTGGDYGYTF.

The chain carries TRBV7-6 and TRBJ2-7; TRBD1 is a possible D gene (5 bases). The J call may not be correct, given that the DNA end is closer to TRBJ2-1. The germline gives CDR1 SGHVS, CDR2 FNYEAQ. This CDR3 is 13 amino acids long. CDR3 sequence (DNA): TGTGCCAGCAGCTTAGGACAGTTGGGGGAGCAGTTCTTC. Protein: CASSLGQLGEQFF.

A few counts support this clonotype. The CDR3 bases are TGTGCCAGCAGCCCCAACGCGGCTTGGGGTGAGCAGTTCTTC. Amino acid sequence: CASSPNAAWGEQFF. The V gene is TRBV7-9, the J gene TRBJ2-7; D is ambiguous. The DNA end favors TRBJ2-1, so the J call may be wrong. Germline CDR1 SEHNR, CDR2 FQNEAQ (reference sequence). The CDR3 consists of 14 residues.

This clonotype was seen many times. This chain links TRBV11-2 with TRBJ1-2, with 7 bases that match TRBD1. The CDR3 covers 14 residues. The ends lost 0 bases at V and 4 bases at J; junction bases unmatched: 2. Germline values: CDR1 SGHAT, CDR2 FQNNGV. This chain's CDR3 is CASSLDGTAYGYTF. CDR3 DNA: TGTGCCAGCAGCTTAGACGGGACAGCCTATGGCTACACCTTC.

V usage is TRBV7-6 and J usage is TRBJ1-3; no firm D call. There are 16 residues in the CDR3. Germline V gene lookup returns CDR1 SGHVS and CDR2 FNYEAQ. Trimming stripped 3 bases from V and 0 bases from J, with 12 bases between. The CDR3 DNA is TGTGCCAGCAGCTTGGAGGGAAGATCCTCTGGAAACACCATATATTTT. The encoded protein is CASSLEGRSSGNTIYF.

This clonotype appeared many times. This chain uses TRBV20-1 with TRBJ2-2; D may be TRBD2 (6 bases). The germline V gene encodes CDR1 DFQATT and CDR2 SNEGSKA (reference sequence). This CDR3 contains 14 residues. Trimming left V 4 bases short and J 1 base short, with 10 bases between. The CDR3 sequence: CSAMDYQNTGELFF. The CDR3 DNA sequence: TGCAGTGCTATGGACTACCAGAACACCGGGGAGCTGTTTTTT.

This clonotype came up many times. This chain connects TRBV7-8 to TRBJ1-5; the match to TRBD1 covers 7 bases. V lost 4 bases, J lost 0 bases, and 9 bases stayed unmatched. CDR1 is SGHVS and CDR2 is FQNEAQ in the germline V gene. The length of the CDR3 is 17 residues. The DNA for the CDR3 is TGTGCCAGCAGCTCAAGGATTGACAGGGATAGCAATCAGCCCCAGCATTTT. Its protein is CASSSRIDRDSNQPQHF.

This clonotype was seen many times. The chain joins TRBV28 to TRBJ1-1; 7 nucleotides agree with TRBD1. Trimming took 5 bases from V and 5 from J; bases not matched to a gene: 8. The CDR3 runs 14 residues. From germline, CDR1 is MDHEN and CDR2 SYDVKM. The CDR3 DNA sequence: TGTGCCAGCAGTGGACAGGTCCGAGGGACTGAAGCTTTCTTT. Residues: CASSGQVRGTEAFF.